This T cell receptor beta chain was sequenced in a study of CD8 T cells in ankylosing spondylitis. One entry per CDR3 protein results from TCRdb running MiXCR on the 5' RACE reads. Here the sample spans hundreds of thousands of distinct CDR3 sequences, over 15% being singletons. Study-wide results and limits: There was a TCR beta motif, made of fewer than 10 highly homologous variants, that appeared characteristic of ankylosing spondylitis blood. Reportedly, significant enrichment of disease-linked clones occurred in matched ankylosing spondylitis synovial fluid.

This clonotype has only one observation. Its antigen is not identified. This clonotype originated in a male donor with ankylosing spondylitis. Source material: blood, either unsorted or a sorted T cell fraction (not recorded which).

CDR3 in DNA: TGTGCCAGCAGCTTAGTGGGGCTCCTAACTGGCTACACCTTC. The encoded protein is CASSLVGLLTGYTF. The chain employs TRBV7-9 and TRBJ1-2, with D maybe TRBD1 (5 bases). V lost 1 base to trimming and J lost 7 bases, with 13 bases between them. Germline lookup yields CDR1 SEHNR and CDR2 FQNEAQ (reference sequence). There are 14 residues in the CDR3.